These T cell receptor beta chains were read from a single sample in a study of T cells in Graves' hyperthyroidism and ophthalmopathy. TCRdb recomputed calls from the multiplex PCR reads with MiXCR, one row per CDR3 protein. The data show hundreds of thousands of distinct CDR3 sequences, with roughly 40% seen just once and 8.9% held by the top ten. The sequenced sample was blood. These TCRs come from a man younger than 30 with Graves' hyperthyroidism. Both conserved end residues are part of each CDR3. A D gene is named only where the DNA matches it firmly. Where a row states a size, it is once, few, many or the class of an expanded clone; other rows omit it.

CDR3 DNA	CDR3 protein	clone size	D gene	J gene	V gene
TGTGCCAGCAGCCCAGAGGCAGGGGGGTCACCCCTCCACTTT	CASSPEAGGSPLHF	few	TRBD1	TRBJ1-6	TRBV7-9
TGTGCCGGCCCCGGGACAGAAGGAAACACCATATATTTT	CAGPGTEGNTIYF	many	TRBD1	TRBJ1-3	TRBV2
TGCAGTGCCTGGACTAGCGGGGGGGAAGAGACCCAGTACTTC	CSAWTSGGEETQYF	.	TRBD2	TRBJ2-5	TRBV20-1
TGTGCCAGCAGCCTCGGCGGTCGCGGGGAGCTGTTTTTT	CASSLGGRGELFF	many	.	TRBJ2-2	TRBV7-8
TGTGCCAGCAGCGATCTTGGACTAGCGGGAGTGGAGACCCAGTACTTC	CASSDLGLAGVETQYF	few	TRBD2	TRBJ2-5	TRBV5-5
TGTGCCAGCAGATACGGCGGAAACACTGAAGCTTTCTTT	CASRYGGNTEAFF	many	.	TRBJ1-1	TRBV2
TGTGCCATCAGTGACAGCGCTAACACCGGGGAGCTGTTTTTT	CAISDSANTGELFF	many	.	TRBJ2-2	TRBV10-3
TGTGCCAGCACCTTGGACAGGTTAAATTCACCCCTCCACTTT	CASTLDRLNSPLHF	many	TRBD1	TRBJ1-6	TRBV7-2
TGCAGCGTTGAGGGGGTGTTGGCTAACACTGAAGCTTTCTTT	CSVEGVLANTEAFF	.	.	TRBJ1-1	TRBV29-1
TGTGCCAGCAGTAGACGGGTGGGGCCCTATAATTCACCCCTCCACTTT	CASSRRVGPYNSPLHF	.	.	TRBJ1-6	TRBV12-3/TRBV12-4
TGTGCCATCAGTGTAGGTGGCCCCGGGGAGCTGTTTTTT	CAISVGGPGELFF	many	.	TRBJ2-2	TRBV10-3
TGCAGCGCCGAACTAGCGGGGGGCTACGAGCAGTACTTC	CSAELAGGYEQYF	many	TRBD2	TRBJ2-7	TRBV29-1
TGCAGTGCTAGATACCGGGGGGGCAACACTGAAGCTTTCTTT	CSARYRGGNTEAFF	few	.	TRBJ1-1	TRBV20-1
TGTGCCAGCAGCTCGGGGGCACGATATAATCAGCCCCAGCATTTT	CASSSGARYNQPQHF	few	.	TRBJ1-5	TRBV5-5
TGTGCCAGCAGCTTGTTTCCACAGACTGAAGCTTTCTTT	CASSLFPQTEAFF	many	.	TRBJ1-1	TRBV5-5
TGTGCCAGCAGCGTAGAGGAGGGCTACTCTGGAGACACCATATATTTT	CASSVEEGYSGDTIYF	.	.	TRBJ1-3	TRBV9
TGCGCCAGCAGCTTGGGGGTGACGTTCTACGAGCAGTACTTC	CASSLGVTFYEQYF	.	.	TRBJ2-7	TRBV5-1
TGTGCCATCAGGGTATGGGCTAGTGGGACCCAGTACTTC	CAIRVWASGTQYF	many	.	TRBJ2-5	TRBV10-3
TGTGCCAGCAGCTCCGGGGTCCCTGGGGCCAACGTCCTGACTTTC	CASSSGVPGANVLTF	many	.	TRBJ2-6	TRBV7-9
TGTGCCAGCAGCTCTCCGAACAGTACCGGGGAGCTGTTTTTT	CASSSPNSTGELFF	.	.	TRBJ2-2	TRBV11-3
TGTGCCAGCAGCGAGGGGGACAATAATCAGCCCCAGCATTTT	CASSEGDNNQPQHF	many	.	TRBJ1-5	TRBV9
TGTGCCAGCAGCCCCGGGGCCCTCGAGCAGTACTTC	CASSPGALEQYF	many	.	TRBJ2-7	TRBV7-9
TGTGCCAGCAGCGTAGCCGGGGGAGGAGGTGAAAAACTGTTTTTT	CASSVAGGGGEKLFF	.	.	TRBJ1-4	TRBV9
TGTGCCAGCAGCTTGACCACAGGGCACGAGCAGTACTTC	CASSLTTGHEQYF	.	.	TRBJ2-7	TRBV5-6
TGTGCCAGCAGTGATCGTCAGACGGGTGGCTACACCTTC	CASSDRQTGGYTF	many	.	TRBJ1-2	TRBV2
TGTGCCAGCAGTTCCCCCAAAGGAGGAGGCACTGAAGCTTTCTTT	CASSSPKGGGTEAFF	few	.	TRBJ1-1	TRBV9